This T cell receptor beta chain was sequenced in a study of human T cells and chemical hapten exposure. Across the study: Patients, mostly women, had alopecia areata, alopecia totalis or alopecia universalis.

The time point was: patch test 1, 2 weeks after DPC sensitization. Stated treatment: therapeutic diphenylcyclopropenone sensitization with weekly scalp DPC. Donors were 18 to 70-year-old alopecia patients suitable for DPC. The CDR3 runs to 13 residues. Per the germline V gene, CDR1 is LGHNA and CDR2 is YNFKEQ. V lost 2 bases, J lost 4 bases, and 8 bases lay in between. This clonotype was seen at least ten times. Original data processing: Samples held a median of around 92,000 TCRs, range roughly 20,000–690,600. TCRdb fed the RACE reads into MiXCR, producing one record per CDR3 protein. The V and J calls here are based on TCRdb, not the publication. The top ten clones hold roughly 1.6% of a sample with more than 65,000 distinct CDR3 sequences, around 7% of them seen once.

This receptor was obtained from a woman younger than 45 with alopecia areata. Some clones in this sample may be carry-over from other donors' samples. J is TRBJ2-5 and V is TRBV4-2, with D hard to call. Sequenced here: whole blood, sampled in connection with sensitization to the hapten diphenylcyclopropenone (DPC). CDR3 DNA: TGTGCCAGCAGCCAAAATCTCGGAGAGACCCAGTACTTC. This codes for CASSQNLGETQYF.